The present T cell receptor (beta chain) was sequenced within a study of metastatic and nonmetastatic thyroid tumors. In the authors' workflow: Variation in CDR3 across clinicopathological groups served as the basis for constructing a distant-metastasis classifier in papillary thyroid cancer. MiXCR was used by TCRdb to re-call the PCR reads. The V and J calls shown here were made by TCRdb, not taken from the authors' results. Here the sample spans 4,500 to 5,000 clones, roughly 15% being singletons. CDR1 and CDR2 from the germline V gene are MDHEN and SYDVKM. CDR3 size: 15 residues. General observations from the study: Reported TCR beta diversity, measured in blood and tumor, was significantly higher for malignant thyroid tumors than for benign nodules.

Until they underwent thyroid surgery, no patient had received any treatment. In regard to this clone: Its cognate antigen is unknown. Compared with germline, one end of the junction differs, possibly owing to a read error.

This TCR came from a female donor with papillary thyroid cancer or a benign thyroid nodule (not recorded which). Some clones in this sample may be carry-over from other donors' samples. Source material: adjacent normal tissue. The chain joins TRBV28 to TRBJ2-7; D tentatively fits TRBD1 or TRBD2 (7 bases each). CDR3 loop: CASSTQGGSSCEQHF. The DNA of the CDR3 is TGTGCCAGCAGTACCCAGGGGGGGAGCTCCTGCGAGCAGCACTTC. Using reference TRBV28 and TRBJ2-7 for the parts outside the CDR3, the full variable domain is DVKVTQSSRYLVKRTGEKVFLECVQDMDHENMFWYRQDPGLGLRLIYFSYDVKMKEKGDIPEGYSVSREKKERFSLILESASTNQTSMYLCASSTQGGSSCEQHFGPGTRLTVT.